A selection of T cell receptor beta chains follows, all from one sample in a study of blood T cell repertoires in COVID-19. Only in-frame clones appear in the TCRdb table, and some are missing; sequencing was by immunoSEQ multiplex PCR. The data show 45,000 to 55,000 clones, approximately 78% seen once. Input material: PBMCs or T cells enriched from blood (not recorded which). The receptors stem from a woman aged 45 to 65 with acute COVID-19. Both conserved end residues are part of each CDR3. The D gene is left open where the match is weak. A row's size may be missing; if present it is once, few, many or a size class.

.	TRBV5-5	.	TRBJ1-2	TGTGCCAGCAGCTTGGCCGGGACTATATATGGCTACACCTTC	CASSLAGTIYGYTF
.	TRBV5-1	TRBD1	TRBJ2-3	TGCGCCAGCAGCTCAGGACAGGGGGCGGGAGATACGCAGTATTTT	CASSSGQGAGDTQYF
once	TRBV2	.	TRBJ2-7	TGTGCCTCCGGGGGGCTCTCCTACGAGCAGTACTTC	CASGGLSYEQYF
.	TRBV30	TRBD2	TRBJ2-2	TGTGCCTGGAGTGTAAAGCGGGGGATGGACACCGGGGAGCTGTTTTTT	CAWSVKRGMDTGELFF
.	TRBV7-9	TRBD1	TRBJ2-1	TGTGCCAGCAGCTTAGGGACAGGGAGAGATGAGCAGTTCTTC	CASSLGTGRDEQFF
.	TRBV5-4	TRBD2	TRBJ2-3	TGTGCCAGCAGACGGGGGGGAAGCACAGATACGCAGTATTTT	CASRRGGSTDTQYF
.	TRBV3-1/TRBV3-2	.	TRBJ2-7	TGTGCCAGCAGCCAAAGACCGGGACTCTTCTACGAGCAGTACTTC	CASSQRPGLFYEQYF
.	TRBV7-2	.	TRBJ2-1	TGTGCCAGCAGCTTACCCTTTAGCTCCTACAATGAGCAGTTCTTC	CASSLPFSSYNEQFF
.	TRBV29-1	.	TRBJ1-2	TGCAGCGGCTTGGGGGCTGGCTACACCTTC	CSGLGAGYTF
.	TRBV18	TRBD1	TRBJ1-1	TGTGCCAGCTCCTTAGACAGGGGAAGAACTGAAGCTTTCTTT	CASSLDRGRTEAFF
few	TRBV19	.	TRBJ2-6	TGTGCCAGTAGTTCAGGGGACTCTGGGGCCAACGTCCTGACTTTC	CASSSGDSGANVLTF
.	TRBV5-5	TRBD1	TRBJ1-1	TGTGCCAGCAGCTTGGTCCCAGGGGGAACTGAAGCTTTCTTT	CASSLVPGGTEAFF
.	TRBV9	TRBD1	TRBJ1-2	TGTGCCAGCAGCGTAGCAAAAGACAGGGGCGATGGCTACACCTTC	CASSVAKDRGDGYTF
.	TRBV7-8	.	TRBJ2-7	TGTGCCAGCAGCCCCGAGAGGGTAACGTCCTACGAGCAGTACTTC	CASSPERVTSYEQYF
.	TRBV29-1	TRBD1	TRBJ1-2	TGCAGCGGTGACAGGGGCCTTACCTTTTCCTTC	CSGDRGLTFSF
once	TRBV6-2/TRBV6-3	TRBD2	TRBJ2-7	TGTGCCAGCAGTTACTCGATTCTAGCGGGGGACTACGAGCAGTACTTC	CASSYSILAGDYEQYF
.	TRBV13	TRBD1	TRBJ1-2	TGTGCCAGCAGCTTGGAGAGGGGACAGAATCGGTATGGCTACACCTTC	CASSLERGQNRYGYTF
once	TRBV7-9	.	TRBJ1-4	TGTGCCAGCAGCTCCCATAAGGGGGATGATGAAAAACTGTTTTTT	CASSSHKGDDEKLFF
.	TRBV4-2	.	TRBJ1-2	TGTGCCAGCAGCCAAGATTTCCTTGCGGACTATGGCTACACCTTC	CASSQDFLADYGYTF
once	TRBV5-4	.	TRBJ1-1	TGTGCCAGCAGCTTGGATTCCACTATGAACACTGAAGCTTTCTTT	CASSLDSTMNTEAFF
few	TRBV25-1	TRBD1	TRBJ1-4	TGTGCCAGCAGTGAAGGAGGGACAGGTGAAAAACTGTTTTTT	CASSEGGTGEKLFF
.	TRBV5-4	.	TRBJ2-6	TGTGCCAGCAGCTTGGACAGCTCTGGGGCCAACGTCCTGACTTTC	CASSLDSSGANVLTF
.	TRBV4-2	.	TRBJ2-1	TGTGCCAGCAGCCAAGAGGGGAGGCTAACCGACTACAATGAGCAGTTCTTC	CASSQEGRLTDYNEQFF
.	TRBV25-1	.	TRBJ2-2	TGTGCCAGCAGTGATTTTGGGGGGTGGACCGGGGAGCTGTTTTTT	CASSDFGGWTGELFF
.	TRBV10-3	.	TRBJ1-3	TGTGCCATCAGTGAAAGTCCCAGGTTTGATGGAAACACCATATATTTT	CAISESPRFDGNTIYF
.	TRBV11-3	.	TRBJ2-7	TGTGCCAGCAGCTTAACTGGCAGGGGGGTGTTCGAGCAGTACTTC	CASSLTGRGVFEQYF
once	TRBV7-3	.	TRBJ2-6	TGTGCCAGCAGCCCCGACAGGCCCCTCTTCTCTGGGGCCAACGTCCTGACTTTC	CASSPDRPLFSGANVLTF
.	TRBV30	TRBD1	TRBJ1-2	TGTGCCTGGTCTCGGGACAGGTCGGGCTATGGCTACACCTTC	CAWSRDRSGYGYTF
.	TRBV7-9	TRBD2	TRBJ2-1	TGTGCCAGCAGCTTAGTCCTAGCGGGGCCTGAGCAGTTCTTC	CASSLVLAGPEQFF
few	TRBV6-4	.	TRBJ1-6	TGTGCCAGCAGGGAGAAGAGCTCCTATAATTCACCCCTCCACTTT	CASREKSSYNSPLHF
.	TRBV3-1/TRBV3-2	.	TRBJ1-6	TGTGCCAGCAGCGGCAGTCAGGATTCACCCCTCCACTTT	CASSGSQDSPLHF
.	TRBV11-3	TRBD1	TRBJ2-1	TGTGCCAGCAGGACCCAGAGACAGGGTCAACTTGAGCAGTTCTTC	CASRTQRQGQLEQFF
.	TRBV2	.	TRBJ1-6	TGTGCCAGCAGTGGTGGCTATTCACCCCTCCACTTT	CASSGGYSPLHF
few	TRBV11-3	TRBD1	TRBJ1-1	TGTGCCAGCAGCTTAGTGCCGGACAGGGTCACTGAAGCTTTCTTT	CASSLVPDRVTEAFF
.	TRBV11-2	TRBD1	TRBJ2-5	TGTGCCAGCAGTTTCAGGGGGCAGACCCAGTACTTC	CASSFRGQTQYF
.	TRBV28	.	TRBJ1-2	TGTGCCAGCAGTCGGGACTACTTTGGCTACACCTTC	CASSRDYFGYTF
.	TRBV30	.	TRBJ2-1	TGTGCCTGGAGTGTACGGGAAGGCAATGAGCAGTTCTTC	CAWSVREGNEQFF
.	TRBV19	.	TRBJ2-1	TGTGCCAGTACACACAGGACCCATACCTACAATGAGCAGTTCTTC	CASTHRTHTYNEQFF
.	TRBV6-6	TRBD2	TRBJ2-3	TGTGCCAGCAGCCTTGATATAGCGGGGGGGTCAGATACGCAGTATTTT	CASSLDIAGGSDTQYF
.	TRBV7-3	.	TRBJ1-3	TGTGCCAGCAGGGGAGATGGAAACACCATATATTTT	CASRGDGNTIYF
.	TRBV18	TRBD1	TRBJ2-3	TGTGCCAGCTCAGTGGGACAGTCAACAACAGATACGCAGTATTTT	CASSVGQSTTDTQYF
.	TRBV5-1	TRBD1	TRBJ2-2	TGCGCCAGCAGCTTGAATTCGGGACAGGGAATCGGGGAGCTGTTTTTT	CASSLNSGQGIGELFF
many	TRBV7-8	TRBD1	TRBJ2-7	TGTGCCAGCAGCTTTCCCGGACAGGGGGCTACCTCCTACGAGCAGTACTTC	CASSFPGQGATSYEQYF
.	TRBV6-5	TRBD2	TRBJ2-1	TGTGCCAGCAGTTACTCCAGCGGGGGGGCCGCCATCTTC	CASSYSSGGAAIF
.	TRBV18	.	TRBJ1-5	TGTGCCAGCTCACCCGGCGGGGAGCCTCAGCCCCAGCATTTT	CASSPGGEPQPQHF
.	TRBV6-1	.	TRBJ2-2	TGTGCCAGCAGTGAAGTCCGGGACATATTCTACGCGAACACCGGGGAGCTGTTTTTT	CASSEVRDIFYANTGELFF
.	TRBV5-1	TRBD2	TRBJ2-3	TGCGCCAGCAGCTTCAAAGGACTAGCGGGGGGTAGCACAGATACGCAGTATTTT	CASSFKGLAGGSTDTQYF
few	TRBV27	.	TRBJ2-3	TGTGCCAGCAGAATGGACTCTGTGGCGGGTACAGATACGCAGTATTTT	CASRMDSVAGTDTQYF
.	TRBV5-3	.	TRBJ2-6	TGTGCCAGAAGCTTTCTACACAAAGCAGGGGCTGGGGCCAACGTCCTGACTTTC	CARSFLHKAGAGANVLTF
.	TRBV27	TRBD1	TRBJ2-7	TGTGCCAGCAGTTTAACGGACAGGGCGAGCTCCTACGAGCAGTACTTC	CASSLTDRASSYEQYF
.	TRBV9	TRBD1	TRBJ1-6	TGTGCCAGCAGCGTAGAAGGACAGGGTTTTTCACCCCTCCACTTT	CASSVEGQGFSPLHF
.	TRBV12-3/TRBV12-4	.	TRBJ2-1	TGTGCCAGCAGGTACAGTTACAATGAGCAGTTCTTC	CASRYSYNEQFF
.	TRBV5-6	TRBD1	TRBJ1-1	TGTGCCAGCAGCTGGCCAACAGGGGACACTGAAGCTTTCTTT	CASSWPTGDTEAFF